Shown below are 13 T cell receptor beta chains from a single sample sequenced in a study of blood T cells in healthy people across ages. The authors ran a second PCR of about 7 to 12 cycles using a sample-barcoded 5' primer and a J-beta primer mix. TCRdb reprocessed the 5' RACE reads via MiXCR and lists one record per CDR3 protein. In the table there are 1.2 million to 1.5 million distinct CDR3 sequences, roughly 40% of which are singletons. Source material: blood. These receptors originate from a woman aged 18 to 35 in good health.

The genes are TRBV7-2 and TRBJ2-5, with a tentative D call TRBD2 (6 bases). V dropped 1 base and J dropped 2 bases, with 11 bases sitting between them. The CDR3 contains 15 residues. In germline, CDR1 is SGHTA, CDR2 FQGNSA. The DNA for the CDR3 is TGTGCCAGCAGCTTAGTCCGACTAGTTCAAGAGACCCAGTACTTC. Translating it yields CASSLVRLVQETQYF. The variable domain in full, with the rest retrieved from reference TRBV7-2 and TRBJ2-5, is GAGVSQSPSNKVTEKGKDVELRCDPISGHTALYWYRQSLGQGLEFLIYFQGNSAPDKSGLPSDRFSAERTGGSVSTLTIQRTQQEDSAVYLCASSLVRLVQETQYFGPGTRLLVL.

The V call is TRBV6-2 or TRBV6-3, the J call TRBJ1-5; D is undetermined. Germline V gene sequence: CDR1 MNHEY, CDR2 SVGEGT. Trimming took off 6 bases at V and 1 base at J, with 16 bases between the two ends. The CDR3 runs to 16 residues. The CDR3 region has the DNA TGTGCCAGCAGGCCCCCGGCACTAGGGAGCAATCAGCCCCAGCATTTT. The encoded protein is CASRPPALGSNQPQHF.

The gene calls are TRBV12-3 or TRBV12-4 and TRBJ2-1; maybe TRBD1 (5 bases). V lost 3 bases and J 8 bases, leaving 17 bases between the germline ends. The CDR3 runs to 15 residues. The CDR3 here is CASSFRALILYEQFF. In nucleotides, the CDR3 is TGTGCCAGCAGTTTCAGGGCCCTCATTTTGTATGAGCAGTTCTTC.

In DNA, the CDR3 is TGTGCCAGCAAAACTGGGCCAGGCGGTGGCTACACCTTC. This encodes CASKTGPGGGYTF. The chain uses TRBV27 and TRBJ1-2; D gene uncertain. Per the germline V gene, CDR1 is MNHEY and CDR2 is SMNVEV (reference sequence). CDR3 size: 13 residues. The V and J ends lost 7 bases and 7 bases respectively, with 16 bases between them.

This chain links TRBV24-1 with TRBJ2-7, with D unresolved. Trimming took off 0 bases at V and 0 bases at J, with 8 bases between the two ends. Germline V gene data show CDR1 as KGHDR and CDR2 as SFDVKD. The CDR3 is 15 amino acids. CDR3: CATSDLRRFSYEQYF. The CDR3, as DNA: TGTGCCACCAGTGATTTGAGGCGGTTCTCCTACGAGCAGTACTTC.

The CDR3: CASSQELQGTWGYTF. The CDR3 DNA is TGTGCCAGCAGCCAAGAGCTCCAGGGGACGTGGGGCTACACCTTC. The rearrangement joins TRBV14 to TRBJ1-2; TRBD1 is a possible D gene (6 bases). Deletions cut 0 bases from V and 8 bases from J, with 16 bases between. Looked up from germline, CDR1 is SGHDN and CDR2 is FVKESK. This CDR3 comprises 15 residues.

This clonotype was counted between two and nine times. The gene calls are TRBV20-1 and TRBJ1-1; no clear D. In germline, CDR1 is DFQATT, CDR2 SNEGSKA (reference sequence). This CDR3 spans 13 amino acids. The V and J ends lost 6 bases and 4 bases respectively, with 15 bases between them. The CDR3 protein is CSAPASGRTEAFF. Written as DNA, the CDR3 is TGCAGTGCCCCCGCCTCGGGTCGCACTGAAGCTTTCTTT.

The V and J genes are TRBV3-1 and TRBJ2-1; 8 nucleotides align to TRBD2. The germline V gene has CDR1 LGHDT and CDR2 YNNKEL (reference sequence). With V trimmed by 5 bases and J by 4 bases, 10 bases remained unmatched. This CDR3 is 16 amino acids long. CDR3 loop: CASSVGGGGLYNEQFF. CDR3 in DNA: TGTGCCAGCAGCGTCGGCGGCGGGGGGCTGTACAATGAGCAGTTCTTC.

This clonotype has more than one count but fewer than ten. The rearrangement joins TRBV7-6 to TRBJ2-1; TRBD2 aligns across 8 bases. Germline V lookup: CDR1 SGHVS, CDR2 FNYEAQ. This CDR3 comprises 16 residues. V gave up 2 bases and J gave up 2 bases; unmatched junction bases: 5. CDR3 region: CASSLLELAAYNEQFF. CDR3 bases: TGTGCCAGCAGCTTATTAGAACTAGCGGCCTACAATGAGCAGTTCTTC.

This chain uses TRBV7-2 with TRBJ1-2; D possibly corresponds to TRBD1 (5 bases). The ends were cut back, 8 bases at V and 4 bases at J, with 5 bases in the middle. The CDR3 loop spans 10 amino acids. The germline V gene encodes CDR1 SGHTA and CDR2 FQGNSA. For the CDR3, the DNA is TGTGCCAGCGGGACCTATGGCTACACCTTC. Its protein product is CASGTYGYTF.

This sequence joins TRBV6-5 and TRBJ1-1; D possibly corresponds to TRBD1 (6 bases). The CDR3 has 12 residues. Germline values: CDR1 MNHEY, CDR2 SVGAGI. The V end lost 7 bases, the J end lost 8 bases, and 14 bases lay between the germline ends. CDR3 DNA: TGTGCCAGCACTACTCCCGGGACAGAAGCTTTCTTT. It encodes CASTTPGTEAFF.

The CDR3 sequence is CASSFRRLTSNEQFF. In DNA form, the CDR3 reads TGTGCCAGCAGTTTTCGTCGTTTAACTAGTAATGAGCAGTTCTTC. The chain recombines TRBV27 with TRBJ2-1; maybe TRBD2 (5 bases). V was trimmed by 3 bases and J by 7 bases, leaving 16 bases between them. The CDR3 is made up of 15 amino acids. CDR1 and CDR2 (germline): MNHEY, SMNVEV (reference sequence).

The chain couples TRBV7-9 to TRBJ2-1; D call uncertain. Germline CDR1 is SEHNR and CDR2 is FQNEAQ (reference sequence). Trimming took off 5 bases at V and 9 bases at J, with 11 bases between the two ends. The length of the CDR3 is 12 residues. The CDR3 sequence is CASSTIAGEQFF. CDR3 DNA sequence: TGTGCCAGCAGCACCATAGCCGGTGAGCAGTTCTTC. The variable domain in full, with the rest retrieved from reference TRBV7-9 and TRBJ2-1, is DTGVSQNPRHKITKRGQNVTFRCDPISEHNRLYWYRQTLGQGPEFLTYFQNEAQLEKSRLLSDRFSAERPKGSFSTLEIQRTEQGDSAMYLCASSTIAGEQFFGPGTRLTVL.